This T cell receptor beta chain appears in the sequencing data of a study of a mutant IDH1 vaccine in newly diagnosed glioma. Study-wide context: Patients received vaccination from 4-6 weeks after radiotherapy alone, or with temozolomide cycles. General study points: Pseudoprogression seemed unrelated to changes in top peripheral T cell clonotypes.

CDR1 and CDR2 from the germline V gene are SGHRS and YFSETQ. V lost 4 bases, J lost 8 bases, and 18 bases lay in between. The CDR3 sequence is 14 residues long. A remark on this clone: Its target is not known.

Time point noted: week 11, during vaccination. Vaccinated patients received 300 ug of mutant IDH1 20-mer peptide per dose, with topical imiquimod. TCRdb keeps only in-frame clones here, not all; method: immunoSEQ multiplex PCR. This sample has tens of thousands of clones; around 82% occur once, and the top ten carry roughly 9%. The genes are TRBV5-1 and TRBJ1-2; the D gene is possibly TRBD1 (5 bases). Material: PBMCs, obtained from a glioma patient whose treatment included an IDH1 peptide vaccine. The TCR comes from a woman aged 18 to 35 with glioma. The CDR3 here is CASSPTDRGSGYTF. CDR3 coding DNA: TGCGCCAGCAGCCCTACAGACAGAGGCTCCGGCTACACCTTC. Full variable domain (outside the CDR3, taken from reference TRBV5-1 and TRBJ1-2): KAGVTQTPRYLIKTRGQQVTLSCSPISGHRSVSWYQQTPGQGLQFLFEYFSETQRNKGNFPGRFSGRQFSNSRSEMNVSTLELGDSALYLCASSPTDRGSGYTFGSGTRLTVV.